This T cell receptor (beta chain) came from a study of blood T cell repertoires in COVID-19. Study-level information: Among Cohort 3 donors, those recovered had two negative PCRs, clearance, or symptom resolution. From the United States, Italy and Spain came samples of acute and convalescent COVID-19.

Participant ages covered roughly 18 to 89 years across about two dozen US areas. In germline, CDR1 is MGHDK, CDR2 SYGVNS. Trimming pared 7 bases from V and 4 bases from J, leaving 7 bases between. The CDR3 runs 11 residues. Original data processing: By means of reference gene primer amplification, nucleated cell counts were estimated. Clones were sequenced by immunoSEQ multiplex PCR, and TCRdb holds only the in-frame ones, with some missing. The V and J calls and clone size are taken from that table; D and trimming were inferred from the DNA. Of 210,000 or so clones in the sample, 80% to 90% are singletons; the top ten hold 3.1%. This clone turned up a few times.

The sequence came from a woman between 50 and 59 years old in a cohort exposed to, infected with or recovered from COVID-19 (not recorded which). The sequencing input was PBMCs or T cells enriched from blood (not recorded which). The chain links TRBV25-1 to TRBJ1-2; D is unclear. The CDR3, as DNA: TGTGCCAGCACTAGTATCTATGGCTACACCTTC. Amino acids: CASTSIYGYTF.